Below are 25 T cell receptor beta chains sequenced from a single sample in a study of CDR3 diversity in severe acne (dated by TCRdb to about 2019). Library preparation was by PCR. Sequencing instrument: Illumina HiSeq 2000. TCRdb itself trimmed the public reads at Q25 with fastp, ran MiXCR and retained productive beta chains. Records with the same CDR3 protein are collapsed into one entry carrying the most frequent genes and DNA. For this sample the table gives roughly 93,000 distinct CDR3 sequences, of which approximately 49% were detected only once. The ten largest clonotypes hold about 9.9% of the sample. What was sequenced was blood. These receptor sequences come from a male donor with severe acne vulgaris.

The chain is built from TRBV6-5 and TRBJ2-7; 10 positions match TRBD1. Germline CDR1 and CDR2: MNHEY and SVGAGI. This CDR3 spans 15 amino acids. The junction had 5 bases not matched to a gene; V was cut back by 0 bases and J by 6 bases. The CDR3 here is CASSYSTGQGLEQYF. CDR3 DNA sequence: TGTGCCAGCAGTTACTCGACGGGACAGGGGCTCGAGCAGTACTTC.

This chain joins TRBV19 and TRBJ1-4; D call uncertain. Looked up from germline, CDR1 is LNHDA and CDR2 is SQIVND (reference sequence). Trimming cost V 11 bases and J 8 bases, with 18 bases left between them. The CDR3 is 13 residues long. CDR3 coding DNA: TGTGCCTCCTCGGGCCCCCAAGGCGAAAAACTGTTTTTT. Translation gives CASSGPQGEKLFF. The full variable domain, completed using reference TRBV19 and TRBJ1-4, is DGGITQSPKYLFRKEGQNVTLSCEQNLNHDAMYWYRQDPGQGLRLIYYSQIVNDFQKGDIAEGYSVSREKKESFPLTVTSAQKNPTAFYLCASSGPQGEKLFFGSGTQLSVL.

About this clonotype itself: Its ends do not fully match the called genes, so a read error is possible. The chain links TRBV5-1 to TRBJ1-2; a possible D gene is TRBD1 (5 bases). This CDR3 contains 14 residues. The germline gives CDR1 SGHRS, CDR2 YFSETQ. The CDR3 DNA follows: TGCGCCGGCAGCTTGGGGCGGGTTTTGGGTGACTACACCTTC. It encodes CAGSLGRVLGDYTF.

The rearrangement links TRBV9 to TRBJ1-2; 9 nucleotides agree with TRBD1. Germline lookup yields CDR1 SGDLS and CDR2 YYNGEE. CDR3 length: 15 residues. V was clipped by 3 bases and J by 3 bases; unmatched bases: 6. Here the CDR3 reads CASSAIGTGYYGYTF. In nucleotides, the CDR3 is TGTGCCAGCAGCGCCATCGGGACAGGGTACTATGGCTACACCTTC.

The CDR3 nucleotides are TGTGCCACCAGCATAGACAGGGCCAGTACTCCTGGCTACACCTTC. It encodes CATSIDRASTPGYTF. This chain connects TRBV15 to TRBJ1-2, with 7 bases aligning to TRBD1. CDR3 length: 15 amino acids. After removal of 4 bases from V and 7 bases from J, the junction contained 12 bases not matched to a gene. From germline, CDR1 is LNHNV and CDR2 YYDKDF (reference sequence).

This clonotype was counted at least ten times. The germline gene is not matched at one end of the junction; a read error may be the cause. The gene calls are TRBV6-5 and TRBJ2-5; 14 bases line up with TRBD2. This CDR3 is 13 amino acids long. Germline-derived CDR1 and CDR2 are MNHEY and SVGAGI. CDR3 in amino acids: CASRGTSGSNIDF. The CDR3 region has the DNA TGTGCCAGCCGCGGGACTAGCGGGAGCAACATCGACTTC.

This chain uses TRBV19 with TRBJ2-2; maybe TRBD1 (5 bases). Germline V gene data show CDR1 as LNHDA and CDR2 as SQIVND (reference sequence). The CDR3 sequence is 15 residues long. The ends were cut back, 1 base at V and 7 bases at J, with 13 bases in the middle. The CDR3 bases are TGTGCCAGTAGTATAGTTACCAGGGTAGACGGGGAGCTGTTTTTT. Translated, it gives CASSIVTRVDGELFF. Combining the CDR3 with reference TRBV19 and TRBJ2-2 gives the whole variable domain DGGITQSPKYLFRKEGQNVTLSCEQNLNHDAMYWYRQDPGQGLRLIYYSQIVNDFQKGDIAEGYSVSREKKESFPLTVTSAQKNPTAFYLCASSIVTRVDGELFFGEGSRLTVL.

This clonotype has only one observation. This chain connects TRBV11-2 to TRBJ2-1; D is unclear. Per germline, CDR1 SGHAT and CDR2 FQNNGV. V was clipped by 7 bases and J by 7 bases, with 26 bases between them. The CDR3 is 17 amino acids. This CDR3 reads CASTSPGFGSNGNEQFF. In DNA, the CDR3 is TGTGCCAGCACCTCTCCAGGCTTTGGCTCAAATGGGAATGAGCAGTTCTTC.

This rearrangement joins TRBV7-9 to TRBJ2-7, with 8 bases matching TRBD2. This CDR3 contains 14 residues. Per the germline V gene, CDR1 is SEHNR and CDR2 is FQNEAQ (reference sequence). Trimming removed 5 bases from V and 2 bases from J; junction bases left unmatched: 5. The CDR3 coding sequence is TGTGCCAGCAGCCTAAAGGGACTAGCCTACGAGCAGTACTTC. Translated: CASSLKGLAYEQYF.

V gene TRBV28 combines with J gene TRBJ1-5, with D tentatively TRBD1 (5 bases). Trimming shortened V by 3 bases and J by 0 bases, and 6 bases separated the two germline ends. This CDR3 contains 14 residues. Germline lookup yields CDR1 MDHEN and CDR2 SYDVKM. Here the CDR3 DNA reads TGTGCCAGCAGTTTCCAGGGTAGCAATCAGCCCCAGCATTTT. It encodes CASSFQGSNQPQHF. Based on the CDR3 plus reference TRBV28 and TRBJ1-5, the full variable domain is DVKVTQSSRYLVKRTGEKVFLECVQDMDHENMFWYRQDPGLGLRLIYFSYDVKMKEKGDIPEGYSVSREKKERFSLILESASTNQTSMYLCASSFQGSNQPQHFGDGTRLSIL.

This clonotype was seen at least ten times. The chain is built from TRBV5-1 and TRBJ2-5; weak D call: TRBD1 (6 bases). The CDR3 sequence is 15 residues long. Germline CDR1 SGHRS, CDR2 YFSETQ. V lost 4 bases and J lost 4, with 17 bases in between. CDR3 DNA: TGCGCCAGCAGCAAAGTCGAGACAGGCGGAGAGACCCAGTACTTC. Protein: CASSKVETGGETQYF.

Notes on this clonotype: This may be a read error: a much more frequent sequence differs by one nucleotide. V usage is TRBV5-6 and J usage is TRBJ2-3; 7 bases map to TRBD2. Germline V gives CDR1 SGHDT, CDR2 YYEEEE. This CDR3 is 15 amino acids long. V was clipped by 0 bases and J by 5 bases; unmatched bases: 6. The CDR3, as DNA: TGTGCCAGCAGCTTGGGCGGGAGAGGCATAGATACGCAGTATTTT. This sequence encodes CASSLGGRGIDTQYF.

The rearrangement uses TRBV9 and TRBJ2-7; 10 bases fit TRBD1. V shed 3 bases and J 2 bases; nucleotides not matched to a gene: 5. The CDR3 is 15 amino acids. Germline V lookup: CDR1 SGDLS, CDR2 YYNGEE. CDR3 in DNA: TGTGCCAGCAGCGGGGGACAGGGGATAACCTACGAGCAGTACTTC. This codes for CASSGGQGITYEQYF.

A remark on this clonotype: At one end, the junction sequence differs from germline, possibly due to a read error. The V call is TRBV19, the J call TRBJ1-5; tentative D call: TRBD1 (6 bases). CDR3 size: 13 residues. In germline, CDR1 is LNHDA, CDR2 SQIVND (reference sequence). The CDR3 DNA sequence: TGTGCCAGTGAAGGACAGTGGAATCAGCCCCATCATTTT. This translates into CASEGQWNQPHHF.

This clonotype was recorded a few times. V is TRBV29-1 and J is TRBJ1-2; no reliable D call. This CDR3 is 15 amino acids long. Germline CDR1 and CDR2: SQVTM and ANQGSEA. Trimming took 5 bases from V and 7 from J, leaving 23 bases between them. Here the CDR3 reads CSVREPGFTLFGYTF. CDR3 in DNA: TGCAGCGTTCGGGAGCCGGGATTTACCCTTTTTGGCTACACCTTC.

This clonotype appeared once. A clone one base away is much larger, so this may be a read error. V usage is TRBV19 and J usage is TRBJ1-2; no clear D gene. V lost 3 bases and J 4 bases, leaving 12 bases between the germline ends. CDR1 is LNHDA and CDR2 is SQIVND in the germline V gene (reference sequence). The CDR3 loop spans 14 amino acids. The chain's CDR3 is CASSINSGSYGYTF. The CDR3 bases are TGTGCCAGTAGTATTAACAGCGGGAGCTATGGCTACACCTTC.

For this clonotype: A clone one base away is much larger, so this may be a read error. This chain uses TRBV7-9 with TRBJ1-1; unclear D gene. CDR3 size: 14 residues. Trimming stripped 8 bases from V and 3 bases from J, with 16 bases between. Per germline, CDR1 SEHNR and CDR2 FQNEAQ (reference sequence). The CDR3 DNA reads as TGTGCCAGCGGCCGCCCCTCCGGGCACACTGAAGCTTTCTTT. Amino acids: CASGRPSGHTEAFF.

This clonotype was recorded many times. The rearrangement uses TRBV5-5 and TRBJ1-5; no firm D call. In germline, CDR1 is SGHKS, CDR2 YYEKEE (reference sequence). Trimming took 4 bases from V and 3 from J, leaving 14 bases between them. This CDR3 is 15 amino acids long. CDR3 DNA: TGTGCCAGCAGCCCCGCCGCGGGATTCAATCAGCCCCAGCATTTT. It encodes CASSPAAGFNQPQHF.

The chain links TRBV19 to TRBJ1-5, with TRBD1 matching 7 bases. The CDR3 runs to 15 residues. In germline, CDR1 is LNHDA, CDR2 SQIVND (reference sequence). The V gene end was trimmed by 7 bases and the J gene end by 7 bases; junction bases not matched to a gene: 13. CDR3 region: CASTWVYRGSQPQHF. CDR3 nucleotides: TGTGCCAGTACCTGGGTTTACAGGGGTAGCCAGCCCCAGCATTTT. The full variable domain, in which reference TRBV19 and TRBJ1-5 provide the parts outside the CDR3, is DGGITQSPKYLFRKEGQNVTLSCEQNLNHDAMYWYRQDPGQGLRLIYYSQIVNDFQKGDIAEGYSVSREKKESFPLTVTSAQKNPTAFYLCASTWVYRGSQPQHFGDGTRLSIL.

This clonotype has only one observation. This sequence may be a read error, since a much larger clone differs from it by one base. The rearrangement uses TRBV20-1 and TRBJ2-7; 13 positions match TRBD2. The CDR3 runs to 17 residues. The ends lost 5 bases at V and 3 bases at J; junction bases unmatched: 13. The germline CDR1 and CDR2 sequences are DFQATT and SNEGSKA (reference sequence). The CDR3 DNA follows: TGCAGTGCTCTTTCAACTAGGACTAGCGGGAGAGGCTACGAGCAGTACTTC. It translates to CSALSTRTSGRGYEQYF.

The chain is built from TRBV25-1 and TRBJ2-7; tentative D call: TRBD2 (6 bases). CDR1 and CDR2 (germline): MGHDK, SYGVNS. V lost 5 bases, J lost 1 base, and 18 bases lay in between. CDR3 size: 16 residues. CDR3: CASSLSRGEVSYEQYF. In DNA, the CDR3 is TGTGCCAGCAGTTTATCGCGGGGTGAGGTATCCTACGAGCAGTACTTC.

Ten or more counts support this clonotype. The chain employs TRBV20-1 and TRBJ2-2; D could derive from TRBD1 or TRBD2 (9 bases each). This CDR3 has 18 amino acids. V was clipped by 1 base and J by 4 bases, with 22 bases between them. The germline V gene has CDR1 DFQATT and CDR2 SNEGSKA (reference sequence). CDR3 loop: CSARGFTGGGRGTGELFF. The CDR3, as DNA: TGCAGTGCTAGAGGATTCACAGGGGGCGGGAGGGGCACCGGGGAGCTGTTTTTT.

This sequence joins TRBV6-5 and TRBJ2-3; perhaps TRBD1 as D (5 bases). Trimming took off 6 bases at V and 9 bases at J, with 16 bases between the two ends. Germline assignment: CDR1 MNHEY and CDR2 SVGAGI. The CDR3 totals 13 residues. The CDR3: CASRRPQGGTQYF. For the CDR3, the DNA is TGTGCCAGCAGACGACCGCAGGGCGGCACGCAGTATTTT.

This clonotype was observed many times. This rearrangement joins TRBV5-8 to TRBJ2-7; D is ambiguous. The CDR3 is 12 amino acids. Germline lookup yields CDR1 SGHTS and CDR2 YDEGEE. Trimming removed 4 bases from V and 6 bases from J, with 11 bases in between. Here the CDR3 reads CASSLGGVEQYV. The CDR3 DNA reads as TGTGCCAGCAGCCTGGGTGGGGTCGAGCAGTACGTC.

The chain couples TRBV5-6 to TRBJ2-2; no clear D gene. The CDR3 has 14 amino acids. Germline V gives CDR1 SGHDT, CDR2 YYEEEE. V lost 1 base and J lost 5, with 9 bases in between. The DNA for the CDR3 is TGTGCCAGCAGCTTGTATCACTCAACCGGGGAGCTGTTTTTT. Its translation is CASSLYHSTGELFF.